This T cell receptor (beta chain) stems from a study of cytomegalovirus exposure and HLA in healthy donors. Whole-study findings and limits: Later analysis associated a missense DCLRE1C variant with TCR beta V- and J-gene trimming. Across donors, presence/absence analyses took sequencing depth to be roughly uniform.

Trimming left V 3 bases short and J 7 bases short, with 15 bases between. The germline gives CDR1 KGHSH, CDR2 LQKENI. CDR3 length: 14 residues. When sampled, the donors appeared nominally healthy, though they likely had unrecorded immune exposures. About this clone itself: The antigen is not known.

The PCR made use of 60 Vbeta and 13 Jbeta primers. The table came from immunoSEQ multiplex PCR; TCRdb's copy has only in-frame clones and leaves some out. The data show 150,000 to 200,000 clones, over 65% seen once. The clonotype was recovered from a woman younger than 45 in good health and CMV-seronegative. This rearrangement joins TRBV18 to TRBJ1-1; D is unclear. The sequenced sample was PBMCs. CDR3 loop: CASSPSLFGGEAFF. As DNA, the CDR3 is TGTGCCAGCTCACCTTCCCTCTTCGGCGGTGAAGCTTTCTTT.